This is a list of T cell receptor beta chains from one sample in a study of T cells in Graves' hyperthyroidism and ophthalmopathy. Using its own MiXCR run on the multiplex PCR reads, TCRdb lists one record per CDR3 protein. This sample carries 750,000 to 950,000 distinct CDR3 sequences, 35% to 45% of them seen once, and the ten largest clones take 7.5% to 9.5%. Sequences were obtained from blood. All receptors come from a man between 18 and 35 years old with Graves' hyperthyroidism. Both conserved end residues are part of each CDR3. The D gene is left open where the match is weak. A clone size is listed for some rows: how often the clone was seen (once, few, many), or a class if it is expanded.

>NA|TRBV20-1|NA|TRBJ2-5
TGCAGTGCTAGAGTACGGGGGCTGGAGACCCAGTACTTC
CSARVRGLETQYF
>NA|TRBV20-1|many|TRBJ1-1
TGCAGTGCTAGATTTACGTTGAACACTGAAGCTTTCTTT
CSARFTLNTEAFF
>NA|TRBV6-1|NA|TRBJ1-6
TGTGCCAGCAGTTCCTACACGTCGGCTTCACCCCTCCACTTT
CASSSYTSASPLHF
>NA|TRBV10-3|many|TRBJ2-7
TGTGCCATCGGACAGCCTTACTACGAGCAGTACTTC
CAIGQPYYEQYF
>TRBD1|TRBV4-1|NA|TRBJ2-7
TGCGCCAGCAGCCCCGGGACAGATTTCTACGAGCAGTACTTC
CASSPGTDFYEQYF
>NA|TRBV6-6|NA|TRBJ2-7
TGTGCCAGCAGTGAATCAGACTACTCCTACGAGCAGTACTTC
CASSESDYSYEQYF
>NA|TRBV6-6|NA|TRBJ1-5
TGTGCCAGCAGTTACGACCAGGGCAGTCAGCCCCAGCATTTT
CASSYDQGSQPQHF
>NA|TRBV29-1|many|TRBJ1-2
TGCAGCGTTGCGACAGGCGCCCTTTATGGCTACACCTTC
CSVATGALYGYTF
>NA|TRBV25-1|NA|TRBJ2-7
TGTGCCAGCAGCGCCGGGACAACCTTCTACGAGCAGTACTTC
CASSAGTTFYEQYF
>TRBD2|TRBV25-1|many|TRBJ2-7
TGTGCCAGCAGTGAAGAGTGGGGACTAGCGGGATCCTACGAGCAGTACTTC
CASSEEWGLAGSYEQYF
>NA|TRBV7-8|few|TRBJ2-7
TGTGCCAGCAGCTTAGCGAATTGGGAGGGGGACTTCCCCTACGAGCAGTACTTC
CASSLANWEGDFPYEQYF
>NA|TRBV2|many|TRBJ2-5
TGTGCCGTTCAGGCCGAGACCCAGTACTTC
CAVQAETQYF
>NA|TRBV19|once|TRBJ1-1
TGTGCCAGTACCGAACGTCGGGGGAGGACTGAAGCTTTCTTT
CASTERRGRTEAFF
>NA|TRBV2|many|TRBJ1-4
TGTGCCAGCCGGGAGGGGCGGACGAATGAAAAACTGTTTTTT
CASREGRTNEKLFF
>NA|TRBV5-1|few|TRBJ1-1
TGCGCCAGCAGCCCAGGGGAGGCCACTGAAGCTTTCTTT
CASSPGEATEAFF
>NA|TRBV9|NA|TRBJ2-6
TGTGCCAGCTCACCCCCGGACGTGGCGAGGGCCAACGTCCTGACTTTC
CASSPPDVARANVLTF
>NA|TRBV20-1|NA|TRBJ2-7
TGCAGTGCTAGAGAGAAGCCGGGGATGGGCGAGCAGTACTTC
CSAREKPGMGEQYF
>NA|TRBV7-2|few|TRBJ2-3
TGTGCCAGCAGCTTGGGGGCAACGAGCACAGATACGCAGTATTTT
CASSLGATSTDTQYF
>TRBD1|TRBV3-1|NA|TRBJ1-1
TGTGCCAGCAGCCAAGAAGACAGGGGGAGCACTGAAGCTTTCTTT
CASSQEDRGSTEAFF
>TRBD2|TRBV27|once|TRBJ2-7
TGTGCCAGCAGTCCAGCGGGAGTCGGGAAGTACTTC
CASSPAGVGKYF
>TRBD1|TRBV5-1|few|TRBJ2-2
TGCGCCAGCAGCAGCGGACAGGACGCGAACACCGGGGAGCTGTTTTTT
CASSSGQDANTGELFF
>TRBD1|TRBV19|few|TRBJ1-5
TGTGCCAGTAGTATAACCCCGGGACAGTCTAGCAATCAGCCCCAGCATTTT
CASSITPGQSSNQPQHF
>TRBD2|TRBV6-5|NA|TRBJ2-7
TGTGCCAGCAGTTACCGGACTAGCGGGAATGGCTACGAGCAGTACTTC
CASSYRTSGNGYEQYF
>NA|TRBV15|many|TRBJ1-4
TGTGCCACCAGCAGAGAGTACGGGGCAGCTAATGAAAAACTGTTTTTT
CATSREYGAANEKLFF
>TRBD1|TRBV5-1|NA|TRBJ2-7
TGCGCCAGCAGGGACGGACAGGGCCACGAGCAGTACTTC
CASRDGQGHEQYF
>NA|TRBV11-2|NA|TRBJ1-6
TGTGCTAGAGAACCAACTTCACCCCTCCACTTT
CAREPTSPLHF
>TRBD2|TRBV24-1|NA|TRBJ2-5
TGTGCCACCAGTGAAAGCGGGACTAGCGGGGTTGGCTCCTTCGATCCAGAGACCCAGTACTTC
CATSESGTSGVGSFDPETQYF